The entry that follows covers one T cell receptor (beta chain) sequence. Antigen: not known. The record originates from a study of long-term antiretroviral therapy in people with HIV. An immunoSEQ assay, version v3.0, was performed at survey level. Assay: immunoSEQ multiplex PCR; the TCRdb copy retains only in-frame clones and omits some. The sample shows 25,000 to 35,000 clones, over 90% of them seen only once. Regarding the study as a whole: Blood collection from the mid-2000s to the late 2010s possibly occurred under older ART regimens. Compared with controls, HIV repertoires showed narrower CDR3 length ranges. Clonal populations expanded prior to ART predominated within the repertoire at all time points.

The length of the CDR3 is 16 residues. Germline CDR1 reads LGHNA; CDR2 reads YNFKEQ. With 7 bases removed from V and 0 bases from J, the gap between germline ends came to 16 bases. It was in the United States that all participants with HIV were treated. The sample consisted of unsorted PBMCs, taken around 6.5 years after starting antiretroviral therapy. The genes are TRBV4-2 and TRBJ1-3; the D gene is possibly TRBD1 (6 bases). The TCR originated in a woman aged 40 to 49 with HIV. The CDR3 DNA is TGTGCCAGCACCTCCTCGTGGGGGCTCTCTGGAAACACCATATATTTT. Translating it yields CASTSSWGLSGNTIYF.